This T cell receptor (beta chain) was identified in a study of radiation and T cells in renal cell carcinoma. Study findings and constraints: Irradiated tumors had higher TCR clonality than control tumors.

The method was immunoSEQ multiplex PCR; TCRdb's version includes in-frame clones alone and lacks a portion of them. The top ten hold around a fifth of the sample, which has 20,000 to 30,000 clones, roughly 64% seen once. Treatment denoted: treatment-naive control, cytoreductive nephrectomy. Control samples are tumors resected by cytoreductive nephrectomy without prior radiation. Clear cell pathology was present in this patient's renal cell carcinoma. Control tumor donors were a few females and roughly ten males, median age around 57 years. The CDR3 runs 14 residues. The ends lost 4 bases at V and 5 bases at J; junction bases unmatched: 6. CDR1 and CDR2 from the germline V gene are SGHNT and YYREEE (reference sequence). Points on this clone: The antigen remains undetermined.

The receptor comes from a middle-aged man with renal cell carcinoma. The sequencing here drew on tumor tissue, taken from a patient whose treatment was nephrectomy without radiotherapy. The chain is built from TRBV5-4 and TRBJ1-2, with 9 nucleotides matching TRBD1. CDR3 DNA sequence: TGTGCCAGCAGCGCCCGGGACAGGGCGTATGGCTACACCTTC. This encodes CASSARDRAYGYTF.